This T cell receptor (beta chain) was found in a study of T-cell reconstitution after alpha-beta-depleted transplantation in children. Study results and caveats: By about two months after transplant, alpha-beta T cells reportedly arose from several hundred graft clones that had expanded. It was surviving recipient T cells and thymic progenitors that gave some patients high TCRbeta diversity at day 60. T-cell counts and diversity at one year post-transplant came mainly from newly produced T cells.

A remark on this clonotype: Its specificity is not known.

The library targeted TCRbeta and was prepared with unique molecular identifiers. One entry per CDR3 protein, called by TCRdb with MiXCR from the PCR reads. The data show 500,000 to 650,000 distinct CDR3 sequences, 10% to 15% seen once. The receptor was derived from a male patient under 18 who had a stem cell transplant for acute myeloid leukemia, so the T cells may come from the graft donor. The sample in question was PBMCs, mostly from graft donor cells, obtained 360 days after TCRalphabeta/CD19-depleted stem cell transplant.

CDR3 protein: CSAGLAGAGEQYF. The CDR3 DNA follows: TGCAGTGCCGGACTAGCGGGAGCGGGTGAGCAGTACTTC. The V gene is TRBV20-1, the J gene TRBJ2-7; 13 bases line up with TRBD2. From germline, CDR1 is DFQATT and CDR2 SNEGSKA (reference sequence). J gave up 7 bases and V 6 bases, and 6 bases lay outside the gene matches. The CDR3 extends over 13 amino acids.